This entry describes one TCR beta chain. Antigen unknown. This same CDR3 is encoded by further DNA sequences in the sample. The table came from immunoSEQ multiplex PCR; TCRdb's copy has only in-frame clones and leaves some out. The data show about 2 million clones, 85% to 95% seen once. The sample originates from a study of shared clonotypes between healthy human individuals. The overall study: Three plates were used per donor for CD4 naive, three for CD4 memory, two for CD8 naive and one for CD8 memory. Whole-study findings and limits: It was the non-shared clonotypes that had lower generation probabilities than clonotypes shared by all four donors. Rarefaction curves obtained for sorted subsets showed sequencing incomplete despite large depth.

This CDR3 region has 14 residues. CDR1 and CDR2 from the germline V gene are GTSNPN and SVGIG (reference sequence). Trimming left V 0 bases short and J 5 bases short, with 10 bases between. This TCR was sampled from a man younger than 30 in good health. J is TRBJ1-4 and V is TRBV30, with no clear D. The source material was naive CD4+ T cells sorted from blood. The subset is: CD45RA+ positively selected. The chain's CDR3 is CAWSVTQSNEKLFF. CDR3 coding DNA: TGTGCCTGGAGTGTAACCCAATCGAATGAAAAACTGTTTTTT.